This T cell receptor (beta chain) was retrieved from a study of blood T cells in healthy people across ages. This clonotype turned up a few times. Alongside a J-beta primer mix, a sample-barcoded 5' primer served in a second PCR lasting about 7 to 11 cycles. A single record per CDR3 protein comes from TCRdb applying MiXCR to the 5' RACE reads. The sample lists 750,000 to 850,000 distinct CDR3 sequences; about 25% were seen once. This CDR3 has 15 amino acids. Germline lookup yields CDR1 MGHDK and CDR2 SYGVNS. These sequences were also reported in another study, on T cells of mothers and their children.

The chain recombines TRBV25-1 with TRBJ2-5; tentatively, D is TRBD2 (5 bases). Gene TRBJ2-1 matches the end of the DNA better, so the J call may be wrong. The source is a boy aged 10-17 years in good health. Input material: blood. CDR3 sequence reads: CASSLAGAVNSEQFF. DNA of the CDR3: TGTGCCAGCTCTCTTGCGGGTGCGGTCAACAGTGAGCAGTTCTTC.